The entry below describes one TCR beta chain. This clone was seen repeatedly, ten times or more. Its antigen target is currently unknown. No clone much larger than this one lies a single base away; base qualities are absent. The data derive from a study of blood T cell repertoires in COVID-19 (dated by TCRdb to 2020 to 2021). Some background on the complete study: The collaborator samples originated in the United States, Italy and Spain and spanned the acute and convalescent phases of COVID-19. The dataset comprised deeply sampled blood TCRbeta repertoires from subjects exposed to, actively infected with, or recovered from COVID-19. Samples came from the ongoing ImmuneRACE study (first 160 participants) plus 1,254 subjects from 6 global collaborators. Where available, HLA class I and class II types were obtained from metadata supplied by the sample provider rather than from assay-based typing. The prospective study material was composed of cDNA or gDNA derived from T cells, B-cell-depleted T cells, or PBMCs. Nearly every sample came with metadata listing a de-identified subject ID, COVID-19 status, age in years and sex. The repertoires were released in a freely available public database meant as a resource for research on the immune response to SARS-CoV-2.

The immunoSEQ Assay, a bias-controlled multiplex PCR, was used to amplify TCRbeta CDR3 regions from genomic DNA. As for the authors' bioinformatics: Nucleated cell counts per sample were estimated from amplification of reference gene primers within the assay. Sequence reads were collapsed and filtered to measure the absolute abundance of every unique TCRbeta CDR3 rearrangement. For each sample, productive Simpson clonality was calculated as the square root of Simpson's diversity index across productive rearrangements. Here the immuneACCESS table is served through TCRdb, limited to in-frame sequences with V and J called. Missing clones are a known gap in these copies; in checked studies unresolved V genes cover under half, and the rest lacks a known reason. V and J calls and clone size follow that table, whereas D and trimming were derived from the DNA. The sample table lists some 200,000 clones, roughly 80% of them with a count of one. The biggest ten clones account for about 2.7% of the sample.

The CDR3 sequence holds 13 residues, the cysteine and phenylalanine included. The DNA shown is the 39-base CDR3, in frame from base 1. Whole blood was collected in K2EDTA tubes by collaborating institutions according to the institutions' own protocols. Collaborator samples were shipped for TCRbeta analysis as frozen whole blood, isolated PBMCs, or DNA extracted from either sample type. What the research found in general, with its limitations: Clinical and demographic metadata were provided uncurated, with the amount varying by source and participant.

The clonotype comes from a human donor with acute or convalescent COVID-19. The donor label of this sample is uncertain. Sequenced sample: peripheral blood. Here the chain combines TRBV1 and TRBJ1-1. TRBV1 is a known pseudogene. The bases read TGCACCAGCAGCCCTAGTGGATTAGGCAAAGCTTTCTTT. This translates into CTSSPSGLGKAFF.